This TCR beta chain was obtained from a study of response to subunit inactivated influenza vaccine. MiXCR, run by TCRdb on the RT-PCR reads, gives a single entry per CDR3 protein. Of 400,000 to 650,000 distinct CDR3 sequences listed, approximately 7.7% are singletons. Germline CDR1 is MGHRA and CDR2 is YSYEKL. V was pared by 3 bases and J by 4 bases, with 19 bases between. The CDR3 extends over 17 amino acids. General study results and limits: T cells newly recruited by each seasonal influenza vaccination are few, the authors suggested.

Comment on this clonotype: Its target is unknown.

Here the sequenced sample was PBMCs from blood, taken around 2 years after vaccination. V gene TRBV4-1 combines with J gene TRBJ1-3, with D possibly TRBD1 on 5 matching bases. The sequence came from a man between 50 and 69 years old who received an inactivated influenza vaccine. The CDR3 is CASSQTPSQGAGNTIYF. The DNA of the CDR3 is TGCGCCAGCAGCCAGACACCCTCCCAGGGTGCGGGAAACACCATATATTTT.